A selection of T cell receptor beta chains follows, all from one sample in a study of naive and memory T cell subsets. Via MiXCR, TCRdb re-called the 5' RACE reads, giving one row per CDR3 protein. Of 55,000 to 65,000 distinct CDR3 sequences in the sample, 6.5% to 9% are singletons; the top ten hold roughly a fifth. The receptors shown here come from a female donor in good health. The CDR3 runs from the conserved cysteine through the conserved F or W. A D gene is named only where the DNA matches it firmly. A row's size may be missing; if present it is once, few, many or a size class.

j_call clone_size d_call v_call cdr3_aa cdr3_nt
TRBJ2-1 many - TRBV21-1 CASTANGHLKRRSSYNEQFF TGTGCCAGCACCGCTAACGGACACCTTAAACGGAGGAGCTCCTACAATGAGCAGTTCTTC
TRBJ1-2 few - TRBV5-1 CASSLYRSSGYTF TGCGCCAGCAGCTTGTATCGGAGCTCCGGCTACACCTTC
TRBJ2-5 - - TRBV7-6 CASSLLVGKETQYF TGTGCCAGCAGCTTACTCGTAGGGAAAGAGACCCAGTACTTC
TRBJ1-5 many - TRBV28 CASSSWDKVNQPQHF TGTGCCAGCAGTTCATGGGACAAGGTAAATCAGCCCCAGCATTTT
TRBJ2-7 - - TRBV7-2 CASSLAALRAGQYF TGTGCCAGCAGCTTAGCGGCGTTGAGGGCAGGGCAGTACTTC
TRBJ1-1 few TRBD1 TRBV20-1 CSARDARQGFGEAFF TGCAGTGCTAGAGATGCACGACAGGGGTTTGGTGAAGCTTTCTTT
TRBJ2-1 many - TRBV27 CASSEQGNEQFF TGTGCCAGCAGTGAACAGGGAAATGAGCAGTTCTTC
TRBJ2-7 - - TRBV20-1 CSASVPGGHEQYF TGCAGTGCTAGTGTTCCGGGGGGCCACGAGCAGTACTTC
TRBJ2-7 - TRBD1 TRBV12-3/TRBV12-4 CASSGTGGGHEQYF TGTGCCAGCAGTGGAACAGGGGGCGGCCACGAGCAGTACTTC
TRBJ2-7 few - TRBV6-5 CASSQTGYYEQYF TGTGCCAGCAGCCAGACGGGTTACTACGAGCAGTACTTC
TRBJ2-4 few - TRBV29-1 CSVVLGVNIQYF TGCAGCGTTGTGCTAGGGGTAAACATTCAGTACTTC
TRBJ1-4 many - TRBV7-2 CASSRGGTNEKLFF TGTGCCAGCAGCCGAGGGGGTACTAATGAAAAACTGTTTTTT
TRBJ2-4 - - TRBV27 CASSSGNIQYF TGTGCCAGCAGTTCTGGCAACATTCAGTACTTC
TRBJ2-1 - - TRBV19 CASSLQGRAEQFF TGTGCCAGTAGCTTACAGGGACGGGCTGAGCAGTTCTTC
TRBJ1-5 - TRBD1 TRBV2 CASSKDRGPYSNQPQHF TGTGCCAGCTCAAAGGACAGGGGACCCTATAGCAATCAGCCCCAGCATTTT
TRBJ2-7 - - TRBV13 CASSLGRVGYEQYF TGTGCCAGCAGCTTAGGCAGGGTGGGCTACGAGCAGTACTTC
TRBJ2-7 - - TRBV5-1 CASSLGGFGPSYEQHF TGCGCCAGCAGTCTTGGTGGCTTCGGCCCCTCCTACGAGCAGCACTTC
TRBJ2-2 - - TRBV5-1 CASSPVPDPGELFF TGCGCCAGCAGCCCCGTCCCGGACCCCGGGGAGCTGTTTTTT
TRBJ1-1 many TRBD1 TRBV20-1 CSARGTEGAITEAFF TGCAGTGCTAGAGGAACGGAGGGGGCGATCACTGAAGCTTTCTTT
TRBJ2-5 - TRBD1 TRBV2 CASKQGASWTQYF TGTGCCAGCAAACAGGGGGCATCTTGGACCCAGTACTTC
TRBJ2-5 - - TRBV20-1 CSANFGTHQETQYF TGCAGTGCTAACTTTGGGACCCACCAAGAGACCCAGTACTTC
TRBJ1-5 - TRBD1 TRBV20-1 CSARFGTASNQPQHF TGCAGTGCTAGATTCGGGACAGCCAGCAATCAGCCCCAGCATTTT
TRBJ1-1 many - TRBV5-5 CASSSQQGNTEAFF TGTGCCAGCAGCTCCCAACAGGGGAACACTGAAGCTTTCTTT
TRBJ1-1 few - TRBV11-2 CASSSLDTEAFF TGTGCCAGCAGCTCCCTGGACACTGAAGCTTTCTTT
TRBJ1-4 - - TRBV18 CASSLGGDGGGKLFF TGTGCCAGCTCACTGGGAGGGGACGGCGGAGGAAAACTGTTTTTT
TRBJ2-3 - - TRBV6-5 CASSYSPSGTRTDTQYF TGTGCCAGCAGTTACTCGCCCTCCGGGACTCGCACAGATACGCAGTATTTT
TRBJ2-7 many - TRBV7-4 CASSLGMGQVYHEQYF TGTGCCAGCAGCTTAGGAATGGGTCAGGTCTACCACGAGCAGTACTTC
TRBJ1-5 many - TRBV28 CASSPMQYSNQPQHF TGTGCCAGCAGTCCTATGCAGTATAGCAATCAGCCCCAGCATTTT
TRBJ2-3 few TRBD2 TRBV11-2 CASSLDSGSVTDTQYF TGTGCCAGCAGCTTAGATAGCGGGAGTGTAACAGATACGCAGTATTTT
TRBJ2-3 few TRBD2 TRBV29-1 CSVPSGNTDTQYF TGCAGCGTGCCTAGCGGTAACACAGATACGCAGTATTTT
TRBJ2-3 few - TRBV28 CASRPGASGTDTQYF TGTGCCAGCAGACCCGGGGCTAGCGGCACAGATACGCAGTATTTT
TRBJ2-1 few TRBD2 TRBV7-2 CASSLGPTSGAYNEQFF TGTGCCAGCAGCTTAGGCCCCACTAGCGGCGCATACAATGAGCAGTTCTTC
TRBJ2-7 few - TRBV20-1 CSARPRENSYEQYF TGCAGTGCTAGACCCAGGGAGAACTCCTACGAGCAGTACTTC
TRBJ1-5 many - TRBV12-3/TRBV12-4 CASSFGANQPQHF TGTGCCAGCAGTTTCGGGGCCAATCAGCCCCAGCATTTT
TRBJ2-2 few TRBD2 TRBV4-2 CASSSLIAGGPGELFF TGTGCCAGCTCCTCCTTGATAGCGGGAGGGCCCGGGGAGCTGTTTTTT
TRBJ2-1 few - TRBV2 CASSVGAGPYNEQFF TGTGCCAGCAGTGTCGGGGCAGGGCCCTACAATGAGCAGTTCTTC
TRBJ2-3 - - TRBV20-1 CSAQGWTRSTDTQYF TGCAGTGCCCAGGGGTGGACGCGTAGCACAGATACGCAGTATTTT
TRBJ1-1 few - TRBV20-1 CSALDSMNTEAFF TGCAGTGCCCTGGACAGCATGAACACTGAAGCTTTCTTT
TRBJ2-5 few - TRBV12-3/TRBV12-4 CASSRTEETQYF TGTGCCAGCAGCCGGACAGAAGAGACCCAGTACTTC
TRBJ2-1 many - TRBV12-3/TRBV12-4 CASSSWGYNEQFF TGTGCCAGCAGTTCGTGGGGATACAATGAGCAGTTCTTC
TRBJ2-3 few - TRBV5-4 CASSFRDTQYF TGTGCCAGCAGCTTTAGGGATACGCAGTATTTT
TRBJ2-2 few TRBD2 TRBV28 CASMGSSGSREGNTGELFF TGTGCCAGCATGGGAAGTAGCGGGAGTAGAGAGGGGAACACCGGGGAGCTGTTTTTT
TRBJ2-1 - TRBD2 TRBV28 CASRPPLAGGSNEQFF TGTGCCAGCAGGCCACCTCTAGCGGGCGGTTCTAATGAGCAGTTCTTC
TRBJ1-5 many TRBD1 TRBV6-5 CASSRTGGNQPQHF TGTGCCAGCAGCCGGACAGGCGGAAATCAGCCCCAGCATTTT
TRBJ2-1 few - TRBV10-1 CASSESQYRRSYNEQFF TGCGCCAGCAGTGAGAGTCAGTACAGGCGGAGCTACAATGAGCAGTTCTTC
TRBJ2-1 many - TRBV6-5 CASSSNTYNEQFF TGTGCCAGCAGCTCCAATACATACAATGAGCAGTTCTTC
TRBJ1-3 - - TRBV30 CAWSVPIGGGFSGNTIYF TGTGCCTGGAGTGTACCGATCGGCGGGGGGTTCTCTGGAAACACCATATATTTT
TRBJ2-7 many - TRBV27 CASSVTGRNEQYF TGTGCCAGCAGTGTAACAGGGAGGAACGAGCAGTACTTC
TRBJ2-3 few - TRBV7-9 CASSFRSREDTQYF TGTGCCAGCAGTTTTAGGAGTCGTGAAGATACGCAGTATTTT
TRBJ2-6 many - TRBV6-6 CASSSSGANVLTF TGTGCCAGCAGTTCCTCTGGGGCCAACGTCCTGACTTTC
TRBJ1-5 - - TRBV28 CASSLTGRGNQPQHF TGTGCCAGCAGTCTTACAGGGCGGGGGAATCAGCCCCAGCATTTT
TRBJ2-3 - TRBD1 TRBV5-1 CASSPGTDLNSDTQYF TGCGCCAGCAGCCCCGGGACAGACCTCAACTCAGATACGCAGTATTTT
TRBJ2-1 - TRBD1 TRBV6-5 CASSYPTGSGEQFF TGTGCCAGCAGTTACCCGACAGGGTCGGGTGAGCAGTTCTTC
TRBJ2-1 - - TRBV3-1 CASSQGAGAGHNEQFF TGTGCCAGCAGCCAGGGTGCGGGGGCGGGCCACAATGAGCAGTTCTTC
TRBJ2-2 few - TRBV6-5 CASMVPGTGELFF TGTGCCAGCATGGTCCCGGGGACCGGGGAGCTGTTTTTT
TRBJ2-1 few - TRBV7-2 CASSLLAGYPNNEQFF TGTGCCAGCAGCTTATTGGCAGGGTATCCGAACAATGAGCAGTTCTTC
TRBJ2-1 - TRBD2 TRBV12-3/TRBV12-4 CASSLLAGEGIEQFF TGTGCCAGCAGTTTACTAGCGGGAGAGGGAATTGAGCAGTTCTTC
TRBJ2-1 few - TRBV14 CASSLMGSSYNEQFF TGTGCCAGCAGCCTCATGGGGAGCTCCTACAATGAGCAGTTCTTC
TRBJ1-6 few TRBD1 TRBV20-1 CSAAAPTGMGSPLHF TGCAGTGCTGCGGCGCCGACAGGGATGGGGTCACCCCTCCACTTT